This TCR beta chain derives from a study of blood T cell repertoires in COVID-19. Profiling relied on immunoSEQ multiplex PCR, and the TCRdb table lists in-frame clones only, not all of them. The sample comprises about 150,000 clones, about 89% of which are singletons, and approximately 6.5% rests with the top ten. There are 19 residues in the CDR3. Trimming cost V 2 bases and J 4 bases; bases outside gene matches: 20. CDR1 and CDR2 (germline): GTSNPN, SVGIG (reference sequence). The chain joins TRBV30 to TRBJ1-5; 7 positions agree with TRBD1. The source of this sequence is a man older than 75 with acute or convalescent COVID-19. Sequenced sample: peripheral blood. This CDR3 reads CAWSRPSGQEGVVNQPQHF. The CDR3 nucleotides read TGTGCCTGGAGTAGGCCCTCAGGACAGGAAGGAGTGGTTAATCAGCCCCAGCATTTT.